This TCR beta chain emerged from a study of T cells after yellow fever vaccination. About the research overall: Preparation used SMART-Seq v4 Ultra Low Input for the low-cell-number fractions.

The V gene lost 2 bases and the J gene lost 2 bases, with 9 bases spanning the gap. Germline V gene lookup returns CDR1 SNHLY and CDR2 FYNNEI. The CDR3 loop spans 15 amino acids. This clonotype was counted only a few times. Its specificity is unknown. For TCR, cDNA came from 5'RACE template switching, which added a universal primer site and UMIs. TCRdb called the 5' RACE reads again in MiXCR, with one record for every CDR3 protein. The table includes about 320,000 distinct CDR3 sequences, about 10% detected once. General study results and limits: Among primary-vaccination clones, most reappeared after the booster, at almost 98% for CD4 and roughly 88% for CD8. A faster peak, day 5 versus 15, was reached by the weaker secondary response.

Sequencing used CD4+ T cells sorted from PBMCs, obtained 45 days after the yellow fever booster vaccination. The chain has TRBV2 and TRBJ2-2; D gene ambiguous. The TCR comes from a man aged 18 to 29 who received the YFV17D yellow fever vaccine. CDR3 amino acids: CASSESYANTGELFF. Here the CDR3 DNA reads TGTGCCAGCAGTGAATCATATGCAAACACCGGGGAGCTGTTTTTT. Supplemented by reference TRBV2 and TRBJ2-2, the full variable domain reads EPEVTQTPSHQVTQMGQEVILRCVPISNHLYFYWYRQILGQKVEFLVSFYNNEISEKSEIFDDQFSVERPDGSNFTLKIRSTKLEDSAMYFCASSESYANTGELFFGEGSRLTVL.